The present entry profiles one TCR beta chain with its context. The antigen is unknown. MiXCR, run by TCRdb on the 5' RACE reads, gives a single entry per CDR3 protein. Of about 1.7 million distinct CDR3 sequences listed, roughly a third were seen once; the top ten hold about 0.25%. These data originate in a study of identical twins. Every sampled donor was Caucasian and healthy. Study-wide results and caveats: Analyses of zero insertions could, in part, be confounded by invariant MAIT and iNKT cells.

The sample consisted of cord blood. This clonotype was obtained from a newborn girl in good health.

The CDR3 DNA follows: TGCAGCGTTGGTTCCAGGGGGATGATACACGAGCAGTACTTC. Translating it yields CSVGSRGMIHEQYF. The chain joins TRBV29-1 to TRBJ2-5; 7 bases fit TRBD1. The tail of the sequence fits TRBJ2-7 better, so the J call may be wrong. Looked up from germline, CDR1 is SQVTM and CDR2 is ANQGSEA. There are 14 residues in the CDR3.